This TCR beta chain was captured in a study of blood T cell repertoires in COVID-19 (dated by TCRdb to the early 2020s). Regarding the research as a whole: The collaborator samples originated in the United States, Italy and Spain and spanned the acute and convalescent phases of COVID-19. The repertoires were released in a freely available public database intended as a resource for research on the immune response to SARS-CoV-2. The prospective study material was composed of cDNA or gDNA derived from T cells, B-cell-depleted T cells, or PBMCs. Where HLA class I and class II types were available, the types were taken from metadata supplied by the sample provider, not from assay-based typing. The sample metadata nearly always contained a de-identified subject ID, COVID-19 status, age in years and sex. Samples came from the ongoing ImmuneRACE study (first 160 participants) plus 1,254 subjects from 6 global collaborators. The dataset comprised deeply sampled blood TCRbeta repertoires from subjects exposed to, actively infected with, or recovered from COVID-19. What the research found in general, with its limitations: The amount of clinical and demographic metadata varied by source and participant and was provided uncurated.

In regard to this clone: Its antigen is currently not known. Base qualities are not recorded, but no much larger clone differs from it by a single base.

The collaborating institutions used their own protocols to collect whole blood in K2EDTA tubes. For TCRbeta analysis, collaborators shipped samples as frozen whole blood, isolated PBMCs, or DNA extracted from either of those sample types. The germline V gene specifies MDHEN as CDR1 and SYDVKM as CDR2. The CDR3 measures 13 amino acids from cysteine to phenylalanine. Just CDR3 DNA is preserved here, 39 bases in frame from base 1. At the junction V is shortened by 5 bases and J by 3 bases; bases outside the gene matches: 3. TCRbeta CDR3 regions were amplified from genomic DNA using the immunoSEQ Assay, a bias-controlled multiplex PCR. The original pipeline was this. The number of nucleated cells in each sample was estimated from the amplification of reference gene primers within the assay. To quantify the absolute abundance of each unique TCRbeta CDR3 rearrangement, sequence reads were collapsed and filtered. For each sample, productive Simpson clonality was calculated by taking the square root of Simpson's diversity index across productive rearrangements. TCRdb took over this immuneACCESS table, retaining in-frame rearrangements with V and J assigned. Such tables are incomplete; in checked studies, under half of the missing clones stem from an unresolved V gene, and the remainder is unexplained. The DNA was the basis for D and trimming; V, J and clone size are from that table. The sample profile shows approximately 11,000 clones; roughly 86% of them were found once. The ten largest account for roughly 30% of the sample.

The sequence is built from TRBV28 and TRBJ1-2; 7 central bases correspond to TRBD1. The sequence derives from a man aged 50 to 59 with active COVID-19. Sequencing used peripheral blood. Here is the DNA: TGTGCCAGCAGTGGGGACAGTGACTATGGCTACACCTTC. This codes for CASSGDSDYGYTF.